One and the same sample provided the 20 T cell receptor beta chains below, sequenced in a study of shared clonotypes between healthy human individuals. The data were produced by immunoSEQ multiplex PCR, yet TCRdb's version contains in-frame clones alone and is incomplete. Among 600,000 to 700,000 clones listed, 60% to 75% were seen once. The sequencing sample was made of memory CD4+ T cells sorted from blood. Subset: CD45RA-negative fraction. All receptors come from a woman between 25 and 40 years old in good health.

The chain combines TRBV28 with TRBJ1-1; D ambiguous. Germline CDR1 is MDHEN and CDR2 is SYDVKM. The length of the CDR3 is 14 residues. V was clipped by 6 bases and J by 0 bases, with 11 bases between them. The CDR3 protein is CASRFGRLNTEAFF. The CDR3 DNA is TGTGCCAGCAGATTCGGACGTCTGAACACTGAAGCTTTCTTT. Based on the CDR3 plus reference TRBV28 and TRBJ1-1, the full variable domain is DVKVTQSSRYLVKRTGEKVFLECVQDMDHENMFWYRQDPGLGLRLIYFSYDVKMKEKGDIPEGYSVSREKKERFSLILESASTNQTSMYLCASRFGRLNTEAFFGQGTRLTVV.

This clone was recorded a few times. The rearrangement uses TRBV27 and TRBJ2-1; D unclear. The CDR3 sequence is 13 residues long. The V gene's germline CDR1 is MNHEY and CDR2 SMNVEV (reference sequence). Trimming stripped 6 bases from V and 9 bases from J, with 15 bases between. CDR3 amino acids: CASRDFEVGEQFF. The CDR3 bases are TGTGCCAGCAGGGATTTCGAAGTGGGTGAGCAGTTCTTC.

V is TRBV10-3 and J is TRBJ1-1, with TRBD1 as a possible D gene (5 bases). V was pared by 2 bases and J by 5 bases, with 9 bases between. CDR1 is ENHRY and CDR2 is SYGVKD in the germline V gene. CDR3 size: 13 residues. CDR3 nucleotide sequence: TGTGCCATCAGTGAGACAGCAGGGACTGAAGCTTTCTTT. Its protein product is CAISETAGTEAFF.

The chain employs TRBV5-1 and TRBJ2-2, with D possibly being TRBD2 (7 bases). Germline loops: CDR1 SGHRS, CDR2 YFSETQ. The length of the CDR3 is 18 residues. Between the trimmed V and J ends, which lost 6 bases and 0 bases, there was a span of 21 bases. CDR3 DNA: TGCGCCAGCACAACCGGGTTTTGGGGGGGCGCGAACACCGGGGAGCTGTTTTTT. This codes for CASTTGFWGGANTGELFF. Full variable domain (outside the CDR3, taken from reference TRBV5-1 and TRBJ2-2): KAGVTQTPRYLIKTRGQQVTLSCSPISGHRSVSWYQQTPGQGLQFLFEYFSETQRNKGNFPGRFSGRQFSNSRSEMNVSTLELGDSALYLCASTTGFWGGANTGELFFGEGSRLTVL.

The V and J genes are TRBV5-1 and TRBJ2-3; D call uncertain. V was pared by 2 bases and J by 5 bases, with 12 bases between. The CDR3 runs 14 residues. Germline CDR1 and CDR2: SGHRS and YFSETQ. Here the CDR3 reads CASSFPQGGDTQYF. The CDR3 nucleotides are TGCGCCAGCAGCTTCCCACAAGGTGGAGATACGCAGTATTTT. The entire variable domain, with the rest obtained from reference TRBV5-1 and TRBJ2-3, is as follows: KAGVTQTPRYLIKTRGQQVTLSCSPISGHRSVSWYQQTPGQGLQFLFEYFSETQRNKGNFPGRFSGRQFSNSRSEMNVSTLELGDSALYLCASSFPQGGDTQYFGPGTRLTVL.

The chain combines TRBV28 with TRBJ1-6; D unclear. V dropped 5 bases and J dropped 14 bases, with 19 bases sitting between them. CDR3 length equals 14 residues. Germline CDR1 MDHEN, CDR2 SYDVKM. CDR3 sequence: CASSPHGGGGTLHF. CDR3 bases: TGTGCCAGCAGTCCACACGGTGGCGGTGGGACCCTCCACTTT.

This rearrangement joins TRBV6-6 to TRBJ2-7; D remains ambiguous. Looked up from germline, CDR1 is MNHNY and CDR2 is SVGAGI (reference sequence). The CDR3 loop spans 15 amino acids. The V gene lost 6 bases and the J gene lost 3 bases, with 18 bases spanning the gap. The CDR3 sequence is CASSSNQGRSYEQYF. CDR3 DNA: TGTGCCAGCAGCTCCAACCAAGGACGGAGCTACGAGCAGTACTTC.

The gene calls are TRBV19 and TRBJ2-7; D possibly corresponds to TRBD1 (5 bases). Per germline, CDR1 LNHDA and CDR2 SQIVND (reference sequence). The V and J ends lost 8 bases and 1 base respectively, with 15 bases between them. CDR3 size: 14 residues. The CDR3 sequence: CASPPWGWSYEQYF. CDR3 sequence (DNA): TGTGCCAGTCCCCCATGGGGCTGGTCCTACGAGCAGTACTTC.

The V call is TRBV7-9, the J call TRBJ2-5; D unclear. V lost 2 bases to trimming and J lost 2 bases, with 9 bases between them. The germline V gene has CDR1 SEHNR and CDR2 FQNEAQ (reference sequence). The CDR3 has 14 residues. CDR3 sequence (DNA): TGTGCCAGCAGCTTATCGGCTACTCAAGAGACCCAGTACTTC. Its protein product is CASSLSATQETQYF.

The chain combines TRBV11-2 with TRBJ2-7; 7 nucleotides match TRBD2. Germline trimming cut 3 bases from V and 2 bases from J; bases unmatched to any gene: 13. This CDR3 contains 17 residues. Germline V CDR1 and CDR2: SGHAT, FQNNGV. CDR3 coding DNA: TGTGCCAGCAGCTTTATTTGGAGGGAGGGGATCGCCTACGAGCAGTACTTC. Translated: CASSFIWREGIAYEQYF.

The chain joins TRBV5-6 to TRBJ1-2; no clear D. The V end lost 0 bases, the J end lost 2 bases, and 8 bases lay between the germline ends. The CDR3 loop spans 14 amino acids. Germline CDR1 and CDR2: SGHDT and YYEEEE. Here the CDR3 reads CASSLVNNNYGYTF. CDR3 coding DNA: TGTGCCAGCAGCTTGGTGAACAACAACTATGGCTACACCTTC.

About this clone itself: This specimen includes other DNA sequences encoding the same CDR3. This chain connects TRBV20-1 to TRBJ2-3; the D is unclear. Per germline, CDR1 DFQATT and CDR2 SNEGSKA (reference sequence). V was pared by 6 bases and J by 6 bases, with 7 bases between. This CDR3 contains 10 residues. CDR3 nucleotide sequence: TGCAGTGCCAGTCTGGATACGCAGTATTTT. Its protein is CSASLDTQYF.

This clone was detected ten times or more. The CDR3 sequence is CASSRGQATYNEQFF. The CDR3 DNA is TGCGCCAGCAGCAGGGGACAGGCTACCTACAATGAGCAGTTCTTC. This chain uses TRBV5-1 with TRBJ2-1; 8 bases fit TRBD1. V shed 4 bases and J 2 bases; nucleotides not matched to a gene: 5. CDR3 length equals 15 residues. Germline CDR1 reads SGHRS; CDR2 reads YFSETQ.

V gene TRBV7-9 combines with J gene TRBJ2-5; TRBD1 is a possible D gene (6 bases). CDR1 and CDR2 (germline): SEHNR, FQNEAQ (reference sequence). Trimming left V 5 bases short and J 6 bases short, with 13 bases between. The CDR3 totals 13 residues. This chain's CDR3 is CASSTTGPKTQYF. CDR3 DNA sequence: TGTGCCAGCAGCACGACAGGCCCCAAGACCCAGTACTTC.

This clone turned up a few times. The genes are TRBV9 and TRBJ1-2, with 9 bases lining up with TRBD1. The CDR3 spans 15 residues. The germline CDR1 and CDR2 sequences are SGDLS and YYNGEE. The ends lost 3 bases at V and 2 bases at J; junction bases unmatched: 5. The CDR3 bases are TGTGCCAGCAGCGAAACGGGACAGGGAAACTATGGCTACACCTTC. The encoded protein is CASSETGQGNYGYTF.

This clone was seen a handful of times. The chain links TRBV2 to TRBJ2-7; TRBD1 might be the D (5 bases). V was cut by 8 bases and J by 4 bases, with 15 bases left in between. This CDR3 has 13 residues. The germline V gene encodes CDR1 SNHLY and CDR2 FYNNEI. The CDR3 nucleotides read TGTGCCAGCTCCAAGGGCCCAGGGTACGAGCAGTACTTC. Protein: CASSKGPGYEQYF.

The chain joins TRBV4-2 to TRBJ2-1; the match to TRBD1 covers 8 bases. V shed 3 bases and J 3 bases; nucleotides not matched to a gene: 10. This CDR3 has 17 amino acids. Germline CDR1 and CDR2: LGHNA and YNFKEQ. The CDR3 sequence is CASSQDSAGGFYNEQFF. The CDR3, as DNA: TGTGCCAGCAGCCAGGATTCGGCAGGGGGCTTCTACAATGAGCAGTTCTTC.

The CDR3 DNA sequence: TGTGCCTGGAGTGTAATGCCCTCTGGAAACACCATATATTTT. Translation gives CAWSVMPSGNTIYF. V is TRBV30 and J is TRBJ1-3; the D is unclear. This CDR3 spans 14 amino acids. Germline lookup yields CDR1 GTSNPN and CDR2 SVGIG (reference sequence). Trimming shortened V by 0 bases and J by 0 bases, and 6 bases separated the two germline ends.

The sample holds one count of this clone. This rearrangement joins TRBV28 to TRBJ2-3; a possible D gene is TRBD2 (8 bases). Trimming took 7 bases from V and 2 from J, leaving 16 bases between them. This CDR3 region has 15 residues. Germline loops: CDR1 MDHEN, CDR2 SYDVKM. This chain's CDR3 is CASIRGGQNTDTQYF. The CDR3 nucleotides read TGTGCCAGCATCCGGGGGGGACAGAACACAGATACGCAGTATTTT.

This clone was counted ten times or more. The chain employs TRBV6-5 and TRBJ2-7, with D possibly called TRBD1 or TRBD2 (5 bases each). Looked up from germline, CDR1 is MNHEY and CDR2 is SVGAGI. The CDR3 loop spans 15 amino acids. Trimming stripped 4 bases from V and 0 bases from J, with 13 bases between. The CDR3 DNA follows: TGTGCCAGCAGTTCGAGGGACGGCAGCTCCTACGAGCAGTACTTC. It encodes CASSSRDGSSYEQYF.